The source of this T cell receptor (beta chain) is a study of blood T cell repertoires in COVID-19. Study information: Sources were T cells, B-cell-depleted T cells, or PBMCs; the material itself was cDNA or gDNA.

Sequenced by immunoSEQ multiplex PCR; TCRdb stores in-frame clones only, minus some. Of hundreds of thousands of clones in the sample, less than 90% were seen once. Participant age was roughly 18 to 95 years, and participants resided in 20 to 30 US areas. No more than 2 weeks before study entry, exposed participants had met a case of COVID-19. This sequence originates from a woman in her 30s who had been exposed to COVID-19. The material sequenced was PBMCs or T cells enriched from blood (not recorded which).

The CDR3 region has the DNA TGTGCCAGCAGTCCACAGGGTGGGACTGAAGCTTTCTTT. Amino acids: CASSPQGGTEAFF. The J gene is TRBJ1-1, the V gene TRBV6-5, with a possible D match to TRBD1 (6 bases). CDR1 MNHEY and CDR2 SVGAGI come from the germline V gene. The V gene lost 5 bases and the J gene lost 5 bases, with 12 bases spanning the gap. This CDR3 contains 13 residues.